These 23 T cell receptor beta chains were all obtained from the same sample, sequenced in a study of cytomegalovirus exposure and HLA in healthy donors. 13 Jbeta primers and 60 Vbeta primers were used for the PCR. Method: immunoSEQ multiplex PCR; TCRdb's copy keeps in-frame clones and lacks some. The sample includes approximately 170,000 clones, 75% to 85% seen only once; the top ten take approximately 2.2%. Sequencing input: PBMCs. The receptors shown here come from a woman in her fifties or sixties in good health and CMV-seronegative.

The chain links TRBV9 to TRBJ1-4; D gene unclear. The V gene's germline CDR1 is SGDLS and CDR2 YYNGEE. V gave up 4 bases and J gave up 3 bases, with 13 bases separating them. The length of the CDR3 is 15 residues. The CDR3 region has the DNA TGTGCCAGCAGCTTAAGGGAGGGTTCTAATGAAAAACTGTTTTTT. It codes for CASSLREGSNEKLFF.

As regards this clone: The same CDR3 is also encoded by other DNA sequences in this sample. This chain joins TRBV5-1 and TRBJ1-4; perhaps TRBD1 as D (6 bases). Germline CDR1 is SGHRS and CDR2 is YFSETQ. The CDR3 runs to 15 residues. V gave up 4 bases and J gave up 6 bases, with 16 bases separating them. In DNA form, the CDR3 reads TGCGCCAGCAGCCTCGGGGGGCAGGGGCATGAAAAACTGTTTTTT. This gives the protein CASSLGGQGHEKLFF.

The CDR3 region has the DNA TGTGCCACCCGGACAGGGGTGGGGGAGACCCAGTACTTC. Encoded protein: CATRTGVGETQYF. V gene TRBV19 combines with J gene TRBJ2-5; 9 bases are a match to TRBD1. In germline, CDR1 is LNHDA, CDR2 SQIVND (reference sequence). Trimming removed 10 bases from V and 5 bases from J; junction bases left unmatched: 8. The CDR3 extends over 13 amino acids.

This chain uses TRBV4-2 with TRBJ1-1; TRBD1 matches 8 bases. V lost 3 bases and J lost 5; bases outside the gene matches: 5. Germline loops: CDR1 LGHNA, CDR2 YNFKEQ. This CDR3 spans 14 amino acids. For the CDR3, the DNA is TGTGCCAGCAGCCAGGACAGGGAGAGGACTGAAGCTTTCTTT. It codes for CASSQDRERTEAFF.

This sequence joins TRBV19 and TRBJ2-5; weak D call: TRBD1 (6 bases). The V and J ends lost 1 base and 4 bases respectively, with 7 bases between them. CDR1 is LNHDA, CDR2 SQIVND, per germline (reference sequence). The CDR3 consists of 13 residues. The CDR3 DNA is TGTGCCAGTAGTATAGGCAGGGGAGAGACCCAGTACTTC. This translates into CASSIGRGETQYF.

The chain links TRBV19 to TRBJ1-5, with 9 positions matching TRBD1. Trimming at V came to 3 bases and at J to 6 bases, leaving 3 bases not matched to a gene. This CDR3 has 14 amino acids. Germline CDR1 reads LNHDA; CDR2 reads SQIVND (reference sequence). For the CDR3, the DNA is TGTGCCAGTAGTATGGGACAGGGAGGTCAGCCCCAGCATTTT. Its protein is CASSMGQGGQPQHF.

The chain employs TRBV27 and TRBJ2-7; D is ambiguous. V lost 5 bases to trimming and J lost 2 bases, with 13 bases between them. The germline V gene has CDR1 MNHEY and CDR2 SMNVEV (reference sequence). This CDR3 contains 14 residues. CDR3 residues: CASSLRSGTYEQYF. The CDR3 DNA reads TGTGCCAGCAGTCTCCGCTCAGGAACCTACGAGCAGTACTTC.

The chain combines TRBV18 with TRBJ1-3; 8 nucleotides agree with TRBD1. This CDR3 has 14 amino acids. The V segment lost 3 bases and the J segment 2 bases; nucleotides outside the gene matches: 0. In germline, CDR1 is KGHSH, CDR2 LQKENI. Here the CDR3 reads CASSPDRAGNTIYF. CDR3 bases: TGTGCCAGCTCACCGGACAGGGCTGGAAACACCATATATTTT.

The DNA for the CDR3 is TGTGCCAGCAGCTTAGACAGGGCTAATCAGCCCCAGCATTTT. Translated: CASSLDRANQPQHF. V is TRBV7-9 and J is TRBJ1-5; TRBD1 might be the D (6 bases). Per germline, CDR1 SEHNR and CDR2 FQNEAQ (reference sequence). The CDR3 extends over 14 amino acids. Deletions cut 1 base from V and 4 bases from J, with 8 bases between. Full variable domain (missing parts from reference TRBV7-9 and TRBJ1-5): DTGVSQNPRHKITKRGQNVTFRCDPISEHNRLYWYRQTLGQGPEFLTYFQNEAQLEKSRLLSDRFSAERPKGSFSTLEIQRTEQGDSAMYLCASSLDRANQPQHFGDGTRLSIL.

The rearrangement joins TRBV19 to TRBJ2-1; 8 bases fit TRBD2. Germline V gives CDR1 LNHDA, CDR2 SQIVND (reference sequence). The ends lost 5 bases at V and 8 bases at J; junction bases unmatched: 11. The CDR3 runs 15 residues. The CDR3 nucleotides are TGTGCCAGTAGTGATCCTAGCGGGCCCTGGGATGAGCAGTTCTTC. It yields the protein CASSDPSGPWDEQFF.

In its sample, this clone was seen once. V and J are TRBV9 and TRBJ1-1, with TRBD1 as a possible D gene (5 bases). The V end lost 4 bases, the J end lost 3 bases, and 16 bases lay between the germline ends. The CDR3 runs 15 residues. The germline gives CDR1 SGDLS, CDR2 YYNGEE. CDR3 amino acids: CASSTSLGGDTEAFF. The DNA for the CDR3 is TGTGCCAGCAGCACATCCCTCGGAGGGGACACTGAAGCTTTCTTT. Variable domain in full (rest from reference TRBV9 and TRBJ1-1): DSGVTQTPKHLITATGQRVTLRCSPRSGDLSVYWYQQSLDQGLQFLIQYYNGEERAKGNILERFSAQQFPDLHSELNLSSLELGDSALYFCASSTSLGGDTEAFFGQGTRLTVV.

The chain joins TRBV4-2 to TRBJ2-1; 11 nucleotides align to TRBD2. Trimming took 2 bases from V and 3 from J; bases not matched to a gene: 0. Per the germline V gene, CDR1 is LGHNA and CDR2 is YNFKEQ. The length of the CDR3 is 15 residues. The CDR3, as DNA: TGTGCCAGCAGCCAAACTAGCGGGGGCTACAATGAGCAGTTCTTC. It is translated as CASSQTSGGYNEQFF.

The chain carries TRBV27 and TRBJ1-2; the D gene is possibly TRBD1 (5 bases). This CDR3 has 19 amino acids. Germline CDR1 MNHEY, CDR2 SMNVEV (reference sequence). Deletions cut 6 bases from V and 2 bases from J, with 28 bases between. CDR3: CASSRRSGVQSTQNYGYTF. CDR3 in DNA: TGTGCCAGCAGCCGACGATCGGGGGTGCAATCAACACAGAACTATGGCTACACCTTC.

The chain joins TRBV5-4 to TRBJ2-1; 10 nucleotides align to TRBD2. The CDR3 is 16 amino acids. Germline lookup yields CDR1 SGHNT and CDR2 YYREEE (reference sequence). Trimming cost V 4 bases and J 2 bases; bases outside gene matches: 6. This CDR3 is CASSPELAGPYNEQFF. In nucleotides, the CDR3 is TGTGCCAGCAGCCCCGAACTAGCGGGACCCTACAATGAGCAGTTCTTC.

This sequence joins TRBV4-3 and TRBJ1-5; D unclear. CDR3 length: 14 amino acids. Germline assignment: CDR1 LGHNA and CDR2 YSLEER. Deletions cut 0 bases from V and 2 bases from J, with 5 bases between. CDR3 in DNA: TGCGCCAGCAGCCAAGATCGTGGCAATCAGCCCCAGCATTTT. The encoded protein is CASSQDRGNQPQHF.

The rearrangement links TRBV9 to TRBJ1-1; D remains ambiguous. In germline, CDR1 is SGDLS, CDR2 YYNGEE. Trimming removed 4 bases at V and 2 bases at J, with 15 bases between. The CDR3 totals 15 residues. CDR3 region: CASSRPDWLNTEAFF. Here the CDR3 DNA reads TGTGCCAGCAGCCGTCCCGATTGGCTTAACACTGAAGCTTTCTTT.

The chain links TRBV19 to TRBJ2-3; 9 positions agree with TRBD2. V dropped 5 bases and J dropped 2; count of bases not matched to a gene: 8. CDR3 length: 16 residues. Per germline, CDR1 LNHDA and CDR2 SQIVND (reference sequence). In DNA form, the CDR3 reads TGTGCCAGTAGTGCACTAGCGGGTCATTTCACAGATACGCAGTATTTT. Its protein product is CASSALAGHFTDTQYF. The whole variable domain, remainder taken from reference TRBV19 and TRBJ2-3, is DGGITQSPKYLFRKEGQNVTLSCEQNLNHDAMYWYRQDPGQGLRLIYYSQIVNDFQKGDIAEGYSVSREKKESFPLTVTSAQKNPTAFYLCASSALAGHFTDTQYFGPGTRLTVL.

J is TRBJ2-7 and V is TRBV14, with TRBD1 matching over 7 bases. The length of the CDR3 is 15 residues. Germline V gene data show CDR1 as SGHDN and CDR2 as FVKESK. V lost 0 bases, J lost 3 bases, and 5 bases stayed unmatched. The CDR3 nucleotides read TGTGCCAGCAGCCAAGAAGGGGGCGTAATCTACGAGCAGTACTTC. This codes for CASSQEGGVIYEQYF.

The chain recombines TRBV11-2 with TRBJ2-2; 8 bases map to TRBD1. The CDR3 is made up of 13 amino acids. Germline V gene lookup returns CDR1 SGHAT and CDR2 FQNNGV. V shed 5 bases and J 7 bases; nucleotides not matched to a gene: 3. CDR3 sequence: CASSQGAIGELFF. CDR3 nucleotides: TGTGCCAGCAGCCAGGGGGCGATCGGGGAGCTGTTTTTT.

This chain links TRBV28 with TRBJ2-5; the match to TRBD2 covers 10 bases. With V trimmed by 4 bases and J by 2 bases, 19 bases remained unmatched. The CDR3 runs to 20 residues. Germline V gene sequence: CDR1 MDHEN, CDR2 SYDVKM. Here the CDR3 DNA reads TGTGCCAGCAGTTCCCCCCTCCTGGGTCGGGGTAGCGGGAGGCAAGAGACCCAGTACTTC. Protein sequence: CASSSPLLGRGSGRQETQYF.

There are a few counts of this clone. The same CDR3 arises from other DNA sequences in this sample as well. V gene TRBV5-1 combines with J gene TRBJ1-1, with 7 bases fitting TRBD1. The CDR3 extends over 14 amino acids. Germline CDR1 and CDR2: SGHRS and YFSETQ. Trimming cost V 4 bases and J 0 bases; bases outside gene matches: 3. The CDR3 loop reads CASSLGQMNTEAFF. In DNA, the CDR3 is TGCGCCAGCAGCCTGGGACAGATGAACACTGAAGCTTTCTTT.

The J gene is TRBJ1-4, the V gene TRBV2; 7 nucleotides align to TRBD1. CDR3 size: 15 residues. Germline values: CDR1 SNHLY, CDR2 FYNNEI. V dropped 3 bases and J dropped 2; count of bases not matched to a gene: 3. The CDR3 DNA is TGTGCCAGCAGTGAGGTACAGGGGACTAATGAAAAACTGTTTTTT. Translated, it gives CASSEVQGTNEKLFF.

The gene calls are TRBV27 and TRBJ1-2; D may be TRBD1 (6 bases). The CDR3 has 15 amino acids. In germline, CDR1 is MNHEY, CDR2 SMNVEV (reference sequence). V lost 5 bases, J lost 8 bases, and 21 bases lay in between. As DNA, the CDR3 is TGTGCCAGCAGTCCTCAAATACAGGGCGCAGAAGGCTACACCTTC. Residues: CASSPQIQGAEGYTF.